Included here is one TCR beta chain sequence, with context. This clonotype was detected only a few times. This clone's antigen is unknown. Nothing much larger sits one base from this clone, and base qualities are not available. This entry belongs to a study of T cell repertoires in cytomegalovirus infection (dated by TCRdb to between 2017 and 2020). Regarding the research as a whole: Peptide stimulations targeted recently identified HLA-C-restricted CMV epitopes, whose presentation resists viral immunomodulation, together with well-studied HLA-B-restricted epitopes. Because public TCR beta signatures pointed to carriage of CMV infection together with the matching HLA type, the HLA type of each donor mattered for the analysis. Broad study findings and their caveats: Cumulative frequency of public TCR beta family members discriminated carriers of CMV infection plus the relevant HLA type in this cohort and an independent approximately 370-donor cohort. The ex vivo response was dominated by HLA-C-restricted CMV-specific TCR beta clonotypes, which also provided the single most frequent clonotype in two of eight donors.

This sample's treatment or condition label indicates: in vitro stimulation with specific CMV peptide epitopes to enrich CMV-specific T cells. TCRdb records Illumina HiSeq 1500 as the sequencer. TCRdb reprocessing: public reads trimmed at Q25 with fastp, clones called with MiXCR, in-frame beta chains kept. Identical CDR3 proteins give one entry, which carries the most common genes and DNA. This sample comprises about 890,000 distinct CDR3 sequences, roughly 30% of them detected only once. The ten largest clones take up over 11% of the sample. The cysteine opens and the phenylalanine closes a CDR3 of 16 amino acids. The entry retains the CDR3 DNA only, 48 bases that are in frame from base 1. V lost 1 base and J lost 5 bases, and the count of bases not matched to a germline gene is 3. CDR1 and CDR2, per the germline V gene, are SGHVS and FQNEAQ.

The TCR was taken from a human donor in good health (CMV status not recorded). Some clones in this sample may be carry-over from other donors' samples. The material sequenced was cultured CD8+ T cells from PBMCs, taken from culture after CMV antigen stimulation. The chain is assembled from TRBV7-8 and TRBJ2-2, with TRBD1 matching 11 junction bases. The DNA sequence is as follows: TGTGCCAGCAGCTTAGTTGGGACAGGGGGAACCGGGGAGCTGTTTTTT. It translates as CASSLVGTGGTGELFF.